The 21 T cell receptor beta chains in this list originate from one sample, sequenced in a study of T-cell reconstitution after alpha-beta-depleted transplantation in children. Preparation of the TCRbeta library used unique molecular identifiers. TCRdb re-derived calls from the PCR reads in MiXCR, one entry per CDR3 protein. The table lists around 440,000 distinct CDR3 sequences, under 20% of them singletons. The sample here was PBMCs, mostly from graft donor cells, taken 360 days after TCRalphabeta/CD19-depleted stem cell transplant. The source is a boy in the first two years of life who had a stem cell transplant for Wiskott-Aldrich syndrome, so the T cells may come from the graft donor.

The V gene is TRBV18, the J gene TRBJ2-1; D ambiguous. Between the trimmed V and J ends, which lost 3 bases and 1 base, there was a span of 7 bases. In germline, CDR1 is KGHSH, CDR2 LQKENI. The CDR3 has 14 amino acids. The CDR3 reads CASSPAGSYNEQFF. CDR3 DNA: TGTGCCAGCTCACCTGCTGGATCCTACAATGAGCAGTTCTTC.

This sequence joins TRBV18 and TRBJ2-7; tentative D call: TRBD1 (6 bases). The CDR3 is 16 residues long. The germline V gene has CDR1 KGHSH and CDR2 LQKENI. Trimming cost V 6 bases and J 2 bases, with 20 bases left between them. In nucleotides, the CDR3 is TGTGCCAGCTCGGAAGTTGTTCAGGGGTTCACCTACGAGCAGTACTTC. Translated, it gives CASSEVVQGFTYEQYF. Full variable domain (outside the CDR3, taken from reference TRBV18 and TRBJ2-7): NAGVMQNPRHLVRRRGQEARLRCSPMKGHSHVYWYRQLPEEGLKFMVYLQKENIIDESGMPKERFSAEFPKEGPSILRIQQVVRGDSAAYFCASSEVVQGFTYEQYFGPGTRLTVT.

This clonotype was seen more than once but under ten times. This chain connects TRBV20-1 to TRBJ2-5; 10 nucleotides line up with TRBD2. From germline, CDR1 is DFQATT and CDR2 SNEGSKA (reference sequence). The CDR3 contains 13 residues. The CDR3 loop reads CTGLAATQETQYF. For the CDR3, the DNA is TGCACTGGACTAGCGGCAACTCAAGAGACCCAGTACTTC.

The V gene is TRBV12-3 or TRBV12-4, the J gene TRBJ2-2; 9 bases agree with TRBD1. V lost 6 bases, J lost 3 bases, and 8 bases stayed unmatched. The CDR3 spans 16 residues. The CDR3 is CASSQGTGTYTGELFF. DNA of the CDR3: TGTGCCAGCAGCCAAGGGACAGGGACCTACACCGGGGAGCTGTTTTTT.

This clonotype has only a few counts. V usage is TRBV20-1 and J usage is TRBJ2-5, with D tentatively TRBD2 (5 bases). V was shortened by 6 bases and J by 5 bases, with 16 bases between the two germline ends. Germline CDR1 and CDR2: DFQATT and SNEGSKA (reference sequence). This CDR3 spans 13 amino acids. The DNA for the CDR3 is TGCAGTGCACCAGGACTTTCGGAGGAGACCCAGTACTTC. Protein product: CSAPGLSEETQYF.

The chain couples TRBV18 to TRBJ2-1; 7 bases are shared with TRBD2. The CDR3 sequence is 13 residues long. The V gene's germline CDR1 is KGHSH and CDR2 LQKENI. V shed 6 bases and J 8 bases; nucleotides not matched to a gene: 7. CDR3 amino acids: CASSSTSRDEQFF. CDR3 nucleotide sequence: TGTGCCAGCTCGTCGACTAGCAGGGATGAGCAGTTCTTC.

J is TRBJ2-1 and V is TRBV5-5; D ambiguous. The CDR3 runs to 15 residues. With 0 bases removed from V and 6 bases from J, the gap between germline ends came to 13 bases. The V gene's germline CDR1 is SGHKS and CDR2 YYEKEE (reference sequence). CDR3 DNA: TGTGCCAGCAGCTTGGGGGTGGGTAGACGCAATGAGCAGTTCTTC. Translating it yields CASSLGVGRRNEQFF.

This clonotype was seen a few times. The CDR3 carries no conserved terminal phenylalanine or tryptophan, so it likely arises from a read error. The DNA is omitted, as the CDR3 cannot be located on it reliably, and the CDR3 follows TCRdb's listing. The rearrangement uses TRBV5-1 and TRBJ2-7; the table's D call of TRBD1 was not tested on the DNA. CDR1 and CDR2 (germline): SGHRS, YFSETQ. The CDR3 adds up to 16 amino acids, both ends counted. CDR3 residues: CASSLGPLRQGPRENY.

This chain connects TRBV29-1 to TRBJ2-2; no reliable D call. CDR1 and CDR2 (germline): SQVTM, ANQGSEA. There are 16 residues in the CDR3. The V end lost 5 bases, the J end lost 6 bases, and 22 bases lay between the germline ends. The CDR3 DNA is TGCAGCGTTACTTTGGCGCCCCAGCTGGACGCCGGGGAGCTGTTTTTT. This codes for CSVTLAPQLDAGELFF.

The chain has TRBV29-1 and TRBJ2-7, with TRBD1 matching 8 bases. The CDR3 is 15 amino acids. Per germline, CDR1 SQVTM and CDR2 ANQGSEA. The V gene end was trimmed by 4 bases and the J gene end by 4 bases; junction bases not matched to a gene: 12. DNA for the CDR3: TGCAGCGTTGGTGAATTGGACAGGGACGGGTACGAGCAGTACTTC. It specifies CSVGELDRDGYEQYF.

This clonotype was detected ten times or more. The chain employs TRBV30 and TRBJ2-5; either TRBD1 or TRBD2 may fit D (5 bases each). CDR1 GTSNPN and CDR2 SVGIG come from the germline V gene (reference sequence). The CDR3 extends over 15 amino acids. The ends were cut back, 4 bases at V and 4 bases at J, with 19 bases in the middle. The CDR3 DNA reads as TGTGCCTGGACCCGGCTCGGGGCTGGAGTAGAGACCCAGTACTTC. Translating it yields CAWTRLGAGVETQYF. The whole variable domain, remainder taken from reference TRBV30 and TRBJ2-5, is SQTIHQWPATLVQPVGSPLSLECTVEGTSNPNLYWYRQAAGRGLQLLFYSVGIGQISSEVPQNLSASRPQDRQFILSSKKLLLSDSGFYLCAWTRLGAGVETQYFGPGTRLLVL.

The table lists this clonotype with a few counts. The genes are TRBV6-5 and TRBJ2-5; 7 nucleotides agree with TRBD2. Trimming cost V 0 bases and J 7 bases; bases outside gene matches: 8. Germline CDR1 is MNHEY and CDR2 is SVGAGI. CDR3 length equals 15 residues. The CDR3 loop is CASSYSNLAVRTQYF. CDR3 coding DNA: TGTGCCAGCAGTTACTCGAATCTAGCGGTTCGGACCCAGTACTTC.

In this sample, this clonotype turned up a few times. V usage is TRBV25-1 and J usage is TRBJ1-2; D not certain. The ends were cut back, 4 bases at V and 6 bases at J, with 18 bases in the middle. Germline loops: CDR1 MGHDK, CDR2 SYGVNS. The CDR3 is 15 amino acids. CDR3 coding DNA: TGTGCCAGCAGTGTCTCCTCGAGGCCTCCGGATGGCTACACCTTC. Translating gives CASSVSSRPPDGYTF.

This chain connects TRBV29-1 to TRBJ2-1; 9 nucleotides align to TRBD1. This CDR3 contains 13 residues. Germline trimming cut 5 bases from V and 8 bases from J; bases unmatched to any gene: 7. Germline lookup yields CDR1 SQVTM and CDR2 ANQGSEA. The CDR3 here is CSVLNRGHDEQFF. CDR3 DNA: TGCAGCGTTCTGAACAGGGGGCATGATGAGCAGTTCTTC.

This clonotype was detected many times. The rearrangement links TRBV12-3 or TRBV12-4 to TRBJ2-7, with 7 bases lining up with TRBD1. Trimming removed 7 bases from V and 2 bases from J; junction bases left unmatched: 8. This CDR3 has 14 amino acids. Here the CDR3 DNA reads TGTGCCAGCACCATCGACAGGGTTCCCTACGAGCAGTACTTC. Its translation: CASTIDRVPYEQYF.

The sample holds a few counts of this clonotype. The chain joins TRBV6-5 to TRBJ2-7; D call uncertain. Trimming removed 2 bases at V and 0 bases at J, with 11 bases between. The CDR3 sequence is 15 residues long. The germline V gene has CDR1 MNHEY and CDR2 SVGAGI. Written as DNA, the CDR3 is TGTGCCAGCAGTTACCGTAGGAGCAGCTCCTACGAGCAGTACTTC. Translated, it gives CASSYRRSSSYEQYF.

In its sample, this clonotype was seen a few times. The V and J genes are TRBV11-2 and TRBJ1-6, with 7 bases that match TRBD1. V lost 5 bases and J lost 7; bases outside the gene matches: 20. Germline V gene lookup returns CDR1 SGHAT and CDR2 FQNNGV. This CDR3 region has 19 residues. The CDR3 loop reads CASSRGRDSLLTGNSPLHF. Here the CDR3 DNA reads TGTGCCAGCAGCCGGGGCCGGGACAGCCTCTTGACGGGGAATTCACCCCTCCACTTT.

The V and J genes are TRBV20-1 and TRBJ2-1; 7 nucleotides line up with TRBD2. J lost 2 bases, V lost 5 bases, and 12 bases had no gene match. This CDR3 spans 16 amino acids. Germline loops: CDR1 DFQATT, CDR2 SNEGSKA (reference sequence). The CDR3 loop reads CSADWRREKAYNEQFF. CDR3 DNA: TGCAGTGCTGACTGGAGGCGGGAGAAAGCCTACAATGAGCAGTTCTTC.

The sample holds a few counts of this clonotype. V and J are TRBV5-1 and TRBJ2-2, with 7 bases identical to TRBD1. J gave up 1 base and V 4 bases, and 4 bases lay outside the gene matches. CDR1 and CDR2 (germline): SGHRS, YFSETQ. The CDR3 is 15 amino acids. CDR3 residues: CASSPAGGNTGELFF. CDR3 sequence (DNA): TGCGCCAGCAGCCCCGCAGGGGGGAACACCGGGGAGCTGTTTTTT. Looking up the rest from reference TRBV5-1 and TRBJ2-2 gives the full variable domain: KAGVTQTPRYLIKTRGQQVTLSCSPISGHRSVSWYQQTPGQGLQFLFEYFSETQRNKGNFPGRFSGRQFSNSRSEMNVSTLELGDSALYLCASSPAGGNTGELFFGEGSRLTVL.

A few counts support this clonotype. This chain connects TRBV5-1 to TRBJ1-1; tentative D call: TRBD1 (5 bases). Trimming removed 4 bases from V and 4 bases from J, with 14 bases in between. The germline CDR1 and CDR2 sequences are SGHRS and YFSETQ. This CDR3 is 14 amino acids long. CDR3 protein: CASSHRRGATEAFF. The CDR3, as DNA: TGCGCCAGCAGCCACCGGCGAGGGGCCACTGAAGCTTTCTTT.

The gene calls are TRBV20-1 and TRBJ1-6, with D possibly TRBD1 on 6 matching bases. In germline, CDR1 is DFQATT, CDR2 SNEGSKA (reference sequence). Trimming removed 2 bases from V and 10 bases from J, with 15 bases in between. This CDR3 comprises 14 residues. CDR3 coding DNA: TGCAGTGCTAGATCTCGGACAGCCGGGTCACCCCTCCACTTT. Translating it yields CSARSRTAGSPLHF.